These T cell receptor beta chains were read from a single sample in a study of T cell responses to AZD1222 COVID-19 vaccine. This table comes from immunoSEQ multiplex PCR, and its TCRdb copy is limited to in-frame clones, with some not included. The table has about 93,000 clones, 80% to 90% seen once. Sample: peripheral blood, taken on day 0 of AZD1222 vaccination. Receptor source: an adult in good health. Both conserved end residues are part of each CDR3. The order of the fields is CDR3 protein, clone size, V gene, J gene. The size of a clone is reported for some rows only, either as once, few or many, or as a class for expanded clones.

CDR3 protein: CASSYGQGGYEQYF
clone size: NA
V gene: TRBV27
J gene: TRBJ2-7

CDR3 protein: CASSLAGTGTYEQYF
clone size: NA
V gene: TRBV27
J gene: TRBJ2-7

CDR3 protein: CASSFDRGETQYF
clone size: NA
V gene: TRBV5-1
J gene: TRBJ2-5

CDR3 protein: CASSQPGTDYGYTF
clone size: NA
V gene: TRBV4-2
J gene: TRBJ1-2

CDR3 protein: CASIDRGNSPLHF
clone size: once
V gene: TRBV6-5
J gene: TRBJ1-6

CDR3 protein: CSARDRDTQYF
clone size: few
V gene: TRBV20-1
J gene: TRBJ2-3

CDR3 protein: CASSLDRGQPQHF
clone size: NA
V gene: TRBV5-8
J gene: TRBJ1-5

CDR3 protein: CASSLDQAGGQQYF
clone size: NA
V gene: TRBV11-3
J gene: TRBJ2-7

CDR3 protein: CASIPRGERSNQPQHF
clone size: NA
V gene: TRBV19
J gene: TRBJ1-5

CDR3 protein: CASSVAGRADNEQFF
clone size: NA
V gene: TRBV9
J gene: TRBJ2-1

CDR3 protein: CASSLGVTEAFF
clone size: NA
V gene: TRBV5-6
J gene: TRBJ1-1

CDR3 protein: CASSLGTGQETQYF
clone size: once
V gene: TRBV7-6
J gene: TRBJ2-5

CDR3 protein: CASSETGLNYGYTF
clone size: NA
V gene: TRBV19
J gene: TRBJ1-2

CDR3 protein: CASSLGTTGGRETQYF
clone size: NA
V gene: TRBV7-7
J gene: TRBJ2-5

CDR3 protein: CASSSGTNTEAFF
clone size: NA
V gene: TRBV12-3/TRBV12-4
J gene: TRBJ1-1

CDR3 protein: CASSLVGTTYEQYF
clone size: NA
V gene: TRBV7-2
J gene: TRBJ2-7

CDR3 protein: CASSLLPTIQYF
clone size: NA
V gene: TRBV5-1
J gene: TRBJ2-3

CDR3 protein: CASSSSGTGSYNEQFF
clone size: few
V gene: TRBV5-6
J gene: TRBJ2-1

CDR3 protein: CAWSPPEARGVGDTQYF
clone size: NA
V gene: TRBV30
J gene: TRBJ2-3

CDR3 protein: CASSWWDSLTEAFF
clone size: NA
V gene: TRBV5-5
J gene: TRBJ1-1

CDR3 protein: CASSQAWTNTEAFF
clone size: few
V gene: TRBV4-1
J gene: TRBJ1-1

CDR3 protein: CASSLGSNYGYTF
clone size: NA
V gene: TRBV5-5
J gene: TRBJ1-2

CDR3 protein: CATSRERDRVGAYEQYF
clone size: NA
V gene: TRBV15
J gene: TRBJ2-7

CDR3 protein: CAWSGVGGGSTQETQYF
clone size: NA
V gene: TRBV30
J gene: TRBJ2-5

CDR3 protein: CASSVATDPDIQYF
clone size: NA
V gene: TRBV9
J gene: TRBJ2-5

CDR3 protein: CASSLRQGGIEKLFF
clone size: once
V gene: TRBV13
J gene: TRBJ1-4

CDR3 protein: CASSWPKETQYF
clone size: NA
V gene: TRBV5-4
J gene: TRBJ2-5

CDR3 protein: CSVEEPQGPTYEQYF
clone size: NA
V gene: TRBV29-1
J gene: TRBJ2-7

CDR3 protein: CASSTRPYREASKLRTYEQYF
clone size: once
V gene: TRBV21-1
J gene: TRBJ2-7

CDR3 protein: CASSWSGENTEAFF
clone size: once
V gene: TRBV11-2
J gene: TRBJ1-1

CDR3 protein: CASSEYEGPNYGYTF
clone size: NA
V gene: TRBV6-1
J gene: TRBJ1-2

CDR3 protein: CAISEGFAGGKGDTQYF
clone size: NA
V gene: TRBV10-3
J gene: TRBJ2-3

CDR3 protein: CATAPGQGDSPLHF
clone size: NA
V gene: TRBV3-1/TRBV3-2
J gene: TRBJ1-6

CDR3 protein: CASSLNWRQGDTEAFF
clone size: once
V gene: TRBV7-2
J gene: TRBJ1-1

CDR3 protein: CASGREANTEAFF
clone size: NA
V gene: TRBV30
J gene: TRBJ1-1

CDR3 protein: CAISLLAGDTGELFF
clone size: NA
V gene: TRBV10-3
J gene: TRBJ2-2

CDR3 protein: CASSQGTEPATF
clone size: NA
V gene: TRBV4-2
J gene: TRBJ1-2

CDR3 protein: CASSLSARDRVIYNEEQFF
clone size: NA
V gene: TRBV11-2
J gene: TRBJ2-1

CDR3 protein: CASSLDPTGGSAGQFF
clone size: few
V gene: TRBV7-6
J gene: TRBJ2-1

CDR3 protein: CASSKKKGQGQYF
clone size: few
V gene: TRBV21-1
J gene: TRBJ2-7

CDR3 protein: CASSQGITPGELFF
clone size: once
V gene: TRBV4-1
J gene: TRBJ2-2

CDR3 protein: CASSQYRDQANEKLFF
clone size: NA
V gene: TRBV4-2
J gene: TRBJ1-4

CDR3 protein: CASSEGNEQFF
clone size: NA
V gene: TRBV6-4
J gene: TRBJ2-1

CDR3 protein: CASSRLAGPTGELFF
clone size: NA
V gene: TRBV3-1/TRBV3-2
J gene: TRBJ2-2

CDR3 protein: CASSSRGTDTQYF
clone size: NA
V gene: TRBV5-4
J gene: TRBJ2-3

CDR3 protein: CAWDTGGNTNEKLFF
clone size: NA
V gene: TRBV30
J gene: TRBJ1-4

CDR3 protein: CASSEGGDGYTF
clone size: NA
V gene: TRBV6-1
J gene: TRBJ1-2

CDR3 protein: CASSSSGGGDGYTF
clone size: NA
V gene: TRBV11-3
J gene: TRBJ1-2

CDR3 protein: CASSPRGQNTEAFF
clone size: once
V gene: TRBV18
J gene: TRBJ1-1

CDR3 protein: CASRDTRDRSQETQYF
clone size: NA
V gene: TRBV7-9
J gene: TRBJ2-5

CDR3 protein: CASSWTSGGRADTQYF
clone size: NA
V gene: TRBV5-1
J gene: TRBJ2-3

CDR3 protein: CASSQVSDEAFF
clone size: NA
V gene: TRBV3-1/TRBV3-2
J gene: TRBJ1-1

CDR3 protein: CASSVSGTGYGYTF
clone size: NA
V gene: TRBV7-9
J gene: TRBJ1-2